This T cell receptor beta chain was identified in a study of shared clonotypes between healthy human individuals. Broader study findings: Naive subsets typically showed greater estimated richness than memory subsets.

The germline CDR1 and CDR2 sequences are MNHEY and SVGAGI. The CDR3 extends over 15 amino acids. Trimming cost V 0 bases and J 5 bases, with 11 bases left between them. Measured with immunoSEQ multiplex PCR; TCRdb has only the in-frame clones, and not every one. Here the sample spans a few hundred thousand clones, roughly 95% being singletons. As for this clone: Its antigen is not identified.

Naive-designated CD8 cells lacked CD45RO, were positively enriched for CCR7, and omitted terminally differentiated effector memory CD45RA+ cells. The V call is TRBV6-5, the J call TRBJ2-1, with D hard to call. The sequence was collected from a young woman in good health. The source material was naive CD8+ T cells sorted from blood. CDR3 protein: CASSYSVGSHNEQFF. CDR3 in DNA: TGTGCCAGCAGTTACTCAGTTGGGTCCCACAATGAGCAGTTCTTC.